This TCR beta chain was recovered during a study of cytomegalovirus exposure and HLA in healthy donors. Study as a whole: Samples from HLA-typed donors yielded around 79 million unique TCRs in an early data release. Findings and caveats of the study: Accurate predictions that matched the HLA-A and HLA-B alleles of most subjects were reportedly made from TCR beta sequences. When analyzed later, a missense DCLRE1C variant was found to be linked to TCR beta V- and J-gene trimming.

The PCR ran on 60 Vbeta and 13 Jbeta primers. Generated by immunoSEQ multiplex PCR, the TCRdb table keeps only in-frame clones and is missing some. The sample includes more than 200,000 clones, around 79% of them seen just once. Regarding this clone: Its antigen is still unknown.

This clonotype was sampled from a male donor in good health and CMV-seronegative. Sequencing input: PBMCs.

The CDR3 loop reads CASSGTRDSPNQPQHF. In DNA, the CDR3 is TGTGCCAGCAGCGGGACCCGGGACAGCCCCAATCAGCCCCAGCATTTT. V gene TRBV5-6 combines with J gene TRBJ1-5; the match to TRBD1 covers 7 bases. This CDR3 contains 16 residues. Germline assignment: CDR1 SGHDT and CDR2 YYEEEE. The junction had 10 bases not matched to a gene; V was cut back by 4 bases and J by 3 bases.